The clone carrying this TCR beta chain was detected only a few times. Per the authors' pipeline: Amplified reference gene primers provided the basis for estimating nucleated cell counts. Sequencing was performed with immunoSEQ multiplex PCR; in TCRdb, only in-frame clones are kept and a portion is missing. That table furnishes V, J and clone size, whereas the DNA furnished D and trimming. The profile covers approximately 50,000 clones, with 81% appearing a single time and under 30% taken by the ten largest. The data are from a study of blood T cell repertoires in COVID-19. Study details: Italy, Spain and the United States were the sources of the convalescent and acute COVID-19 samples. PBMCs, B-cell-depleted T cells, or T cells provided the cDNA or gDNA that made up the material.

From germline, CDR1 is SNHLY and CDR2 FYNNEI. Trimming took 9 bases from V and 4 from J, leaving 18 bases between them. The CDR3 runs 14 residues. V is TRBV2 and J is TRBJ1-1, with D tentatively TRBD1 (6 bases). This clonotype originated in an elderly woman with COVID-19, enrolled during active disease. Input material: peripheral blood. In DNA form, the CDR3 reads TGTGCCAGAGGGGGTGACTACAGGGTCACTGAAGCTTTCTTT. It yields the protein CARGGDYRVTEAFF.